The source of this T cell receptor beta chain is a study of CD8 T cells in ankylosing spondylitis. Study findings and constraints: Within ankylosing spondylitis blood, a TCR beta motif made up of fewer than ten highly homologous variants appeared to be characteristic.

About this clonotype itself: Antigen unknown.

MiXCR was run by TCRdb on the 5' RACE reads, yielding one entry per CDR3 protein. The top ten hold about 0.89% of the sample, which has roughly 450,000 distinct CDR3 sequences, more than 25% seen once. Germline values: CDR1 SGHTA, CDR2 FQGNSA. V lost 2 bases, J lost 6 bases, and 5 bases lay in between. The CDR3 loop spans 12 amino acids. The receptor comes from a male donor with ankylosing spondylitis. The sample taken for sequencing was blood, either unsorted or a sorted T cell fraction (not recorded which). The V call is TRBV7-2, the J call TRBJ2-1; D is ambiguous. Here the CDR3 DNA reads TGTGCCAGCAGCTTATATGGCAATGAGCAGTTCTTC. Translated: CASSLYGNEQFF.